The clone carrying this T cell receptor (beta chain) was counted many times. This entry comes from a study of T cells in Graves' hyperthyroidism and ophthalmopathy. This sample holds PBMCs from 8 to 10 ml fresh peripheral blood. Amplification of TCR beta CDR3 regions was performed using RNA transcripts as template. TCR CDR3 underwent first-round RT-PCR with the HTBI primer set. Each CDR3 protein gets one entry after TCRdb re-called the multiplex PCR reads with MiXCR. The data hold around 560,000 distinct CDR3 sequences, with over 15% observed a single time. The CDR3 is made up of 15 amino acids. After removal of 4 bases from V and 8 bases from J, the junction contained 7 bases not matched to a gene. Per the germline V gene, CDR1 is LGHDT and CDR2 is YNNKEL (reference sequence).

The V call is TRBV3-1, the J call TRBJ2-1; the match to TRBD2 covers 11 bases. Input material: blood. This clonotype was sampled from a woman in her late teens or twenties with Graves' hyperthyroidism. CDR3 loop: CASSPSGRPSDEQFF. In nucleotides, the CDR3 is TGTGCCAGCAGCCCTAGCGGGAGGCCCTCCGATGAGCAGTTCTTC.